Listed below are T cell receptor beta chains from one sample, sequenced in a study of blood T cells in healthy people across ages. TCRdb re-called the 5' RACE reads with MiXCR, one entry per CDR3 protein. This repertoire shows about 940,000 distinct CDR3 sequences, 45% to 50% found once; its top ten account for roughly 13%. What was sequenced was blood. These receptors were obtained from a man between 25 and 39 years old in good health. Both conserved end residues are part of each CDR3. Each record gives: J gene, V gene, clone size, D gene, CDR3 DNA, CDR3 protein. D genes are given only for firm matches. Not all rows give a size; the values are once, few, many and, for expanded clones, a class.

>TRBJ2-3|TRBV6-2/TRBV6-3|few|TRBD2
TGTGCCAGCAAGCGCAGCGGGGGCACAGATACGCAGTATTTT
CASKRSGGTDTQYF
>TRBJ1-1|TRBV5-1|NA|NA
TGCGCCAGCAGCTTGCAAGGCCCACGGGCTGAAGCTTTCTTT
CASSLQGPRAEAFF
>TRBJ1-1|TRBV7-9|NA|NA
TGTGCCAGCAGCTTATTAGAGACTGAAGCTTTCTTT
CASSLLETEAFF
>TRBJ2-5|TRBV27|NA|NA
TGTGCCAGCAGAGACCGGGACTCTCAAGAGACCCAGTACTTC
CASRDRDSQETQYF
>TRBJ1-5|TRBV6-1|NA|NA
TGTGCCAGCAGTGAGGGGCCACCGGGAGGGCAGCCCCAGCATTTT
CASSEGPPGGQPQHF
>TRBJ2-7|TRBV29-1|NA|NA
TGCAGCGTTGTTCCCCGGGACGGGAAAAGCTCCTACGAGCAGTACTTC
CSVVPRDGKSSYEQYF
>TRBJ1-2|TRBV2|NA|NA
TGTGCCAGCAGTGAACGGAACTATGGCTACACCTTC
CASSERNYGYTF
>TRBJ2-3|TRBV25-1|NA|TRBD2
TGTGCCAGCAGTGAATCGGGGGGTTCCCACACAGATACGCAGTATTTT
CASSESGGSHTDTQYF
>TRBJ1-2|TRBV6-5|few|NA
TGTGCCAGCAGGGAAAGGGGACGGTTCTATGGCTACACCTTC
CASRERGRFYGYTF
>TRBJ2-7|TRBV29-1|many|NA
TGCAGCTTAACAGACGGGTACGAGCAGTACTTC
CSLTDGYEQYF
>TRBJ1-2|TRBV20-1|many|NA
TGCAGTGCTAGCTCAGAGATAATCCCCGGCTACACCTTC
CSASSEIIPGYTF
>TRBJ2-5|TRBV20-1|NA|NA
TGCAGTGCTAGGGGTCTAAACCAAGAGACCCAGTACTTC
CSARGLNQETQYF
>TRBJ2-1|TRBV12-3/TRBV12-4|few|TRBD2
TGTGCCAGCAGGGAGAGCGGGGTCTCCTACAATGAGCAGTTCTTC
CASRESGVSYNEQFF
>TRBJ2-5|TRBV20-1|NA|NA
TGCAGTGCACCGGGACCCCGAAACCGAGAGACCCAGTACTTC
CSAPGPRNRETQYF
>TRBJ2-7|TRBV3-1|NA|NA
TGTGCCAGCAGCCCCGGGTCCCGCGGGTCCTACGAGCAGTACTTC
CASSPGSRGSYEQYF
>TRBJ2-4|TRBV4-1|NA|TRBD1
TGCGCCAGCAGCCAAGTGATAGGGGGCGTATCCAAGTACTTC
CASSQVIGGVSKYF
>TRBJ1-1|TRBV5-1|NA|NA
TGCGCCAGCAGCCCAGGGTTCGGTAGGAACACTGAAGCTTTCTTT
CASSPGFGRNTEAFF
>TRBJ1-5|TRBV5-6|NA|TRBD1
TGTGCCAGCAGCTTCAGGGGGTTCGCCAGTCAGCCCCAGCATTTT
CASSFRGFASQPQHF
>TRBJ1-2|TRBV7-2|NA|TRBD1
TGTGCCAGCAGCTCCGGACAGGGGGTGGATGGCTACACCTTC
CASSSGQGVDGYTF